The 11 T cell receptor beta chains reported below all come from one sample, sequenced in a study of T-cell memory formation after mild COVID-19. TCRdb reprocessed the 5' RACE reads via MiXCR and lists one record per CDR3 protein. The sample lists about 440,000 distinct CDR3 sequences, about 19% occurring once. Sequencing was carried out using PBMCs or a T cell subset sorted from them (not recorded which). These receptors were taken from an adult woman who had mild COVID-19 (a few samples of this study predate the infection). Cell type and time point are not known.

The rearrangement joins TRBV29-1 to TRBJ2-2; D may correspond to TRBD1 or TRBD2 (5 bases each). The CDR3 has 13 residues. V gave up 8 bases and J gave up 5 bases, with 15 bases separating them. Germline V lookup: CDR1 SQVTM, CDR2 ANQGSEA. The DNA of the CDR3 is TGCAGCACCTCCGGGGCTACTACCGGGGAGCTGTTTTTT. As protein: CSTSGATTGELFF.

The genes are TRBV14 and TRBJ2-1, with D unresolved. The germline V gene encodes CDR1 SGHDN and CDR2 FVKESK. Trimming took 4 bases from V and 5 from J, leaving 15 bases between them. The CDR3 spans 15 residues. CDR3 sequence reads: CASSRQLIGNNEQFF. The DNA of the CDR3 is TGTGCCAGCAGCCGCCAGCTTATAGGTAACAATGAGCAGTTCTTC. The entire variable domain, with the rest obtained from reference TRBV14 and TRBJ2-1, is as follows: EAGVTQFPSHSVIEKGQTVTLRCDPISGHDNLYWYRRVMGKEIKFLLHFVKESKQDESGMPNNRFLAERTGGTYSTLKVQPAELEDSGVYFCASSRQLIGNNEQFFGPGTRLTVL.

This clonotype was seen more than once but under ten times. The chain combines TRBV30 with TRBJ2-1, with TRBD2 matching over 10 bases. Germline-derived CDR1 and CDR2 are GTSNPN and SVGIG (reference sequence). V gave up 2 bases and J gave up 2 bases; unmatched junction bases: 0. The CDR3 runs to 14 residues. CDR3 protein: CAWSSGRAYNEQFF. The CDR3 nucleotides are TGTGCCTGGAGTAGCGGGAGGGCCTACAATGAGCAGTTCTTC.

The table lists this clonotype with a few counts. The V and J genes are TRBV7-8 and TRBJ2-3, with TRBD1 matching over 7 bases. The CDR3 sequence is 17 residues long. V lost 1 base to trimming and J lost 2 bases; unmatched junction nucleotides: 9. CDR1 is SGHVS and CDR2 is FQNEAQ in the germline V gene. The CDR3 sequence is CASSLVRDSHFTDTQYF. CDR3 DNA: TGTGCCAGCAGCTTAGTCCGGGACAGTCACTTCACAGATACGCAGTATTTT.

This clonotype was detected only a few times. The CDR3 bases are TGTGCCAGCAGTTCACCAGGACAGGGCGTCAATCAGCCCCAGCATTTT. It translates to CASSSPGQGVNQPQHF. The rearrangement links TRBV6-6 to TRBJ1-5; 8 bases are a match to TRBD1. With V trimmed by 4 bases and J by 3 bases, 8 bases remained unmatched. The germline V gene has CDR1 MNHNY and CDR2 SVGAGI (reference sequence). The CDR3 sequence is 16 residues long.

This chain joins TRBV18 and TRBJ1-2; possible D gene TRBD1, 5 bases. Deletions cut 6 bases from V and 4 bases from J, with 12 bases between. The CDR3 runs to 13 residues. CDR1 is KGHSH and CDR2 is LQKENI in the germline V gene. CDR3 region: CASSQGEVYGYTF. In DNA, the CDR3 is TGTGCCAGCTCGCAAGGGGAGGTCTATGGCTACACCTTC.

Only a few counts were recorded for this clonotype. The chain has TRBV15 and TRBJ1-1; no clear D. CDR1 and CDR2 from the germline V gene are LNHNV and YYDKDF (reference sequence). Trimming shortened V by 0 bases and J by 6 bases, and 11 bases separated the two germline ends. The CDR3 contains 14 residues. The CDR3 loop is CATSRDLFAPEAFF. DNA of the CDR3: TGTGCCACCAGCAGAGATCTGTTTGCCCCTGAAGCTTTCTTT.

A few counts support this clonotype. V is TRBV3-1 and J is TRBJ1-2; D gene ambiguous. CDR3 length: 13 amino acids. Trimming left V 5 bases short and J 7 bases short, with 14 bases between. Germline V gene lookup returns CDR1 LGHDT and CDR2 YNNKEL (reference sequence). CDR3 bases: TGTGCCAGCAGCAGAATACCAACGGGTGGCTACACCTTC. Amino acid sequence: CASSRIPTGGYTF.

The chain links TRBV6-5 to TRBJ1-1, with 10 bases identical to TRBD1. V shed 4 bases, J shed 0 bases, and the junction held 8 bases outside the gene matches. Germline lookup yields CDR1 MNHEY and CDR2 SVGAGI. The CDR3 extends over 17 amino acids. This CDR3 reads CASSSGGQGSMNTEAFF. CDR3 sequence (DNA): TGTGCCAGCAGTTCCGGGGGACAGGGGTCCATGAACACTGAAGCTTTCTTT.

This clonotype appeared once. V and J are TRBV3-1 and TRBJ2-3, with 12 bases that match TRBD2. V shed 3 bases, J shed 2 bases, and the junction held 6 bases outside the gene matches. Germline CDR1 LGHDT, CDR2 YNNKEL (reference sequence). This CDR3 spans 17 amino acids. The CDR3 sequence is CASSHPGLAGTTDTQYF. CDR3 coding DNA: TGTGCCAGCAGCCACCCCGGACTAGCGGGGACCACAGATACGCAGTATTTT.

The rearrangement uses TRBV20-1 and TRBJ2-1; D call uncertain. Germline V gene sequence: CDR1 DFQATT, CDR2 SNEGSKA (reference sequence). The CDR3 length is 14 residues. Trimming removed 5 bases from V and 2 bases from J, with 13 bases in between. The CDR3 DNA sequence: TGCAGTGCTGTAGACATCAGTCCCTACAATGAGCAGTTCTTC. Amino acids: CSAVDISPYNEQFF.